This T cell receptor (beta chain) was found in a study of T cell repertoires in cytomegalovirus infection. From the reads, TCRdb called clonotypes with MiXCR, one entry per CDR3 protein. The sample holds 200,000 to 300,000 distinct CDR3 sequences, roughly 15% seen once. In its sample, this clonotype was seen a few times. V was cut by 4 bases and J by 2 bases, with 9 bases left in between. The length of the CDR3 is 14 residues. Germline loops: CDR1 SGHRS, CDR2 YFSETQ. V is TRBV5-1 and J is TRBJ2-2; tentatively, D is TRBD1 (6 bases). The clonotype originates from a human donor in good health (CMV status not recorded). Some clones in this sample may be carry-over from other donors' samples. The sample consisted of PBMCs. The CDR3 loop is CASSPTGNTGELFF. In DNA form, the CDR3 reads TGCGCCAGCAGCCCGACAGGAAACACCGGGGAGCTGTTTTTT.